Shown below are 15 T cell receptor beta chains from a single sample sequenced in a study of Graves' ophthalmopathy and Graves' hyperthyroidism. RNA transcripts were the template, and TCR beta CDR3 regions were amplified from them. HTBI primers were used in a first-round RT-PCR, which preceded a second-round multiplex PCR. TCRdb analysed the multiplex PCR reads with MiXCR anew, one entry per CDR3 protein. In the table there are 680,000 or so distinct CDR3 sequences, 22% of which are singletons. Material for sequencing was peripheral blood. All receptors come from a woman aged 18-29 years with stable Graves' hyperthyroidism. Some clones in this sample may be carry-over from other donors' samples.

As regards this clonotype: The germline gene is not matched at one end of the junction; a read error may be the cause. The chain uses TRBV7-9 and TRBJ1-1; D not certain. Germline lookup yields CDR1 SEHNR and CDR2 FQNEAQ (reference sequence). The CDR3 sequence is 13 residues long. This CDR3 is CASSLSENTEACF. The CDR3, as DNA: TGTGCCAGCAGCTTATCGGAGAACACTGAAGCTTGCTTT. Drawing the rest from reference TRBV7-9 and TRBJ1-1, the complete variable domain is DTGVSQNPRHKITKRGQNVTFRCDPISEHNRLYWYRQTLGQGPEFLTYFQNEAQLEKSRLLSDRFSAERPKGSFSTLEIQRTEQGDSAMYLCASSLSENTEACFGQGTRLTVV.

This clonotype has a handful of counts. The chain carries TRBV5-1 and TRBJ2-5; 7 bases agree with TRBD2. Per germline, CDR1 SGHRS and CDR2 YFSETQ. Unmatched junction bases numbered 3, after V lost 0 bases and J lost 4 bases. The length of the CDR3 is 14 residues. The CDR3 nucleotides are TGCGCCAGCAGCTTGGGGCAGCGGGGAGAGACCCAGTACTTC. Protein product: CASSLGQRGETQYF.

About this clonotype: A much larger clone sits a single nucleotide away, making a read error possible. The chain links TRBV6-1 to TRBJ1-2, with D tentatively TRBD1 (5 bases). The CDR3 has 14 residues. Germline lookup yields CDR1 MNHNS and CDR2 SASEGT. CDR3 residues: CASSEVNWGYGDTF. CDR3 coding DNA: TGTGCCAGCAGTGAAGTCAACTGGGGCTATGGCGACACCTTC.

CDR3 loop: CASSAVGGSQETQYF. DNA for the CDR3: TGTGCCAGCAGCGCTGTAGGGGGCTCTCAGGAGACCCAGTACTTC. The rearrangement joins TRBV6-1 to TRBJ2-5; TRBD1 matches 7 bases. This CDR3 is 15 amino acids long. V trimming: 6 bases; J trimming: 5 bases; junction bases outside the gene matches: 12. From germline, CDR1 is MNHNS and CDR2 SASEGT.

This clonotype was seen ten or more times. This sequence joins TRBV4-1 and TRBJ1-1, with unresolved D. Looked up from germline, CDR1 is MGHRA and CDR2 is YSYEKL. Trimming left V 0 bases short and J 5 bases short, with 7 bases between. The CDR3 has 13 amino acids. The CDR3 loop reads CASSQDWDTEAFF. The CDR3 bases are TGCGCCAGCAGCCAAGATTGGGATACTGAAGCTTTCTTT.

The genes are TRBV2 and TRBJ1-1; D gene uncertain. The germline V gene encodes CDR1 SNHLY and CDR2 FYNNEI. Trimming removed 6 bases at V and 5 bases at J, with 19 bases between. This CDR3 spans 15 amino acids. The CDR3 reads CASRPGRVQGTEAFF. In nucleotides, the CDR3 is TGTGCCAGCAGGCCGGGGAGGGTTCAAGGGACTGAAGCTTTCTTT.

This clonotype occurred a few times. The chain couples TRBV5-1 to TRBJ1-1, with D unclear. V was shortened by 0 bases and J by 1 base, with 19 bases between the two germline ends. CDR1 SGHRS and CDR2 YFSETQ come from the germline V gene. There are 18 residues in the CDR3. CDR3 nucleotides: TGCGCCAGCAGCTTGGGACGCATCTTCGACCCCGAGAACACTGAAGCTTTCTTT. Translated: CASSLGRIFDPENTEAFF. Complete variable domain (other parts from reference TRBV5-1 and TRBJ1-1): KAGVTQTPRYLIKTRGQQVTLSCSPISGHRSVSWYQQTPGQGLQFLFEYFSETQRNKGNFPGRFSGRQFSNSRSEMNVSTLELGDSALYLCASSLGRIFDPENTEAFFGQGTRLTVV.

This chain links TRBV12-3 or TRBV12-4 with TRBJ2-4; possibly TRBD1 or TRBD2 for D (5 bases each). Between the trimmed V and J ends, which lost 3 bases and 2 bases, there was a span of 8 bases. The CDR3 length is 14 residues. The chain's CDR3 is CASSFWGPKNIQYF. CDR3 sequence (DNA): TGTGCCAGCAGTTTCTGGGGACCCAAAAACATTCAGTACTTC.

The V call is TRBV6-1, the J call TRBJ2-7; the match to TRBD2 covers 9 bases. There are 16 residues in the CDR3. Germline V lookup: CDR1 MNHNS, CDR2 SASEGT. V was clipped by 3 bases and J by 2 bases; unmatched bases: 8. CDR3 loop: CASSDLGGGVTYEQYF. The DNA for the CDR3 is TGTGCCAGCAGTGACCTTGGCGGGGGGGTAACCTACGAGCAGTACTTC.

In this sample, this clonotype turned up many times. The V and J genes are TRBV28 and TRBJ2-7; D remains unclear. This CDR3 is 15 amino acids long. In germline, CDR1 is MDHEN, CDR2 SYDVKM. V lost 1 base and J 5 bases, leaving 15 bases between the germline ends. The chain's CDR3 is CASSLYRPPLNEQYF. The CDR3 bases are TGTGCCAGCAGTTTATACCGCCCTCCATTGAACGAGCAGTACTTC.

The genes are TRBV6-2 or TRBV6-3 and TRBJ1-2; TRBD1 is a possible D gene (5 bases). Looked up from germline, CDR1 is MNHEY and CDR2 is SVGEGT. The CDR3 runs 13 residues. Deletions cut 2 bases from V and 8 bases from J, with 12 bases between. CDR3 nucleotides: TGTGCCAGCAGTTACGGGACGGGAGAAGGCTACACCTTC. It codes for CASSYGTGEGYTF.

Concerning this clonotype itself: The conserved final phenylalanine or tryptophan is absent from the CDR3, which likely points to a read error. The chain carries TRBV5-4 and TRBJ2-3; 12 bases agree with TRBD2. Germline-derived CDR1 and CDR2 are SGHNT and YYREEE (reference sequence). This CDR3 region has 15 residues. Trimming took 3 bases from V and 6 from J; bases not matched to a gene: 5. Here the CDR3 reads CASSSLAGGLDTQYC. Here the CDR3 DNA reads TGTGCCAGCAGCTCGCTAGCGGGAGGGCTCGATACGCAGTATTGT.

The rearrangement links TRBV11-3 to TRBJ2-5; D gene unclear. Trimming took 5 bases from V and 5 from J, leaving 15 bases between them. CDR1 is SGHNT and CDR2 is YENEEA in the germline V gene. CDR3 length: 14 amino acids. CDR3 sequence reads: CASSHQDAWETQYF. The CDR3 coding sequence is TGTGCCAGCAGCCACCAGGATGCGTGGGAGACCCAGTACTTC. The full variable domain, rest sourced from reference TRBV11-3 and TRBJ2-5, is EAGVVQSPRYKIIEKKQPVAFWCNPISGHNTLYWYLQNLGQGPELLIRYENEEAVDDSQLPKDRFSAERLKGVDSTLKIQPAELGDSAVYLCASSHQDAWETQYFGPGTRLLVL.

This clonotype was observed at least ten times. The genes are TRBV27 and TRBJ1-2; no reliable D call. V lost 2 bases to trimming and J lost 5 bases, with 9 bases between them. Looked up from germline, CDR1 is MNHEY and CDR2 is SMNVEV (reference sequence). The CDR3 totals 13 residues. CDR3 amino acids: CASSLNSAYGYTF. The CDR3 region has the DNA TGTGCCAGCAGTTTAAACAGCGCATATGGCTACACCTTC.

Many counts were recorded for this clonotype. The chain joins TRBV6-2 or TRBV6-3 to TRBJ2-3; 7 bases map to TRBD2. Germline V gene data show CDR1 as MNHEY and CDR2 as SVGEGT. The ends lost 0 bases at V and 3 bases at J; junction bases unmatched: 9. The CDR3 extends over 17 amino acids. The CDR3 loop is CASSYSRTRDLTDTQYF. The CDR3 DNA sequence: TGTGCCAGCAGTTACTCCCGGACTAGAGATTTAACAGATACGCAGTATTTT.